The source of this TCR beta chain is a study of blood T cells in healthy people across ages. Whole-study results and caveats: Versus aged donors, long-lived donors had higher diversity and more naive CD4+ cells.

For the second PCR, which ran for about 7 to 11 cycles, a sample-barcoded 5' primer and a J-beta primer mix were used. A template-switch adaptor containing 12 random nucleotides labeled each cDNA molecule. Each of the samples gave a minimum of 2.5 million paired-end reads that contained CDR3. MiXCR, run by TCRdb on the 5' RACE reads, gives a single entry per CDR3 protein. Altogether hundreds of thousands of distinct CDR3 sequences are present, around 43% being singletons, with the ten largest covering about 19%. With respect to this clonotype: The antigen remains unidentified.

This CDR3 is 14 amino acids long. Germline V gene sequence: CDR1 SGHAT, CDR2 FQNNGV. This clonotype originated in a man in his 60s in good health. Sequencing used blood. The chain recombines TRBV11-2 with TRBJ2-5; TRBD1 is a possible D gene (6 bases). The DNA matches TRBJ2-7 better at its end, which makes the J call doubtful. This CDR3 is CASSVFRDTYEQYF. The CDR3 DNA reads TGTGCCAGCAGCGTTTTCCGGGACACCTACGAGCAGTACTTC.